This TCR beta chain was sequenced in a study of memory CD4+ T cells and cytomegalovirus serostatus. Study-wide background: Of the healthy Belgian adults, 9 were CMV seropositive and 20 to 30 seronegative. General study results and limits: The CMV-associated TCR signature appears largely within the CD4+ memory repertoire.

Single viable CD3+CD4+CD8-CD45RO+ cells were sorted as the memory CD4+ T cells. The germline CDR1 and CDR2 sequences are SGHNT and YYREEE (reference sequence). The ends lost 3 bases at V and 6 bases at J; junction bases unmatched: 13. The CDR3 has 17 residues. Assay used: immunoSEQ multiplex PCR; TCRdb lists only in-frame clones, some missing. The data show tens of thousands of clones, about 81% seen once. Turning to this clone: Antigen unknown.

The sequence was obtained from an adult in good health and CMV-seronegative. V usage is TRBV5-4 and J usage is TRBJ2-3; 10 bases match TRBD2. The sequencing sample was made of memory CD4+ T cells from blood. CDR3 region: CASSSITSGAGGDTQYF. Written as DNA, the CDR3 is TGTGCCAGCAGCTCAATTACTAGCGGGGCGGGTGGGGATACGCAGTATTTT.